The subject of this entry is one T cell receptor beta chain. CDR1 is MDHEN, CDR2 SYDVKM, per germline. J gave up 5 bases and V 5 bases, and 11 bases lay outside the gene matches. The CDR3 is made up of 15 amino acids. The data are from a study of blood T cell repertoires in COVID-19. Produced via immunoSEQ multiplex PCR; TCRdb's table is partial and in-frame only. This table holds some 170,000 clones, 82% found once. This TCR was recovered from a woman aged 65 to 85 with acute or convalescent COVID-19. V usage is TRBV28 and J usage is TRBJ2-5; 7 bases agree with TRBD2. The specimen sequenced was peripheral blood. The CDR3 region has the DNA TGTGCCAGCAGTGCGCCGTTCGACGGGGGGGAGACCCAGTACTTC. Translation: CASSAPFDGGETQYF.